This TCR beta chain originates from a study of radiotherapy plus CTLA-4 blockade in lung cancer. About this clone itself: The target antigen is unknown.

The CDR3 contains 16 residues. V lost 4 bases, J lost 4 bases, and 10 bases stayed unmatched. Germline assignment: CDR1 SGHTA and CDR2 FQGNSA. Clones were sequenced by immunoSEQ multiplex PCR, and TCRdb holds only the in-frame ones, with some missing. The sample lists some 110,000 clones; 78% were seen once. Findings and caveats of the study: In blood, tumor-derived TCR clones expanded after radiotherapy plus ipilimumab.

Alongside CTLA-4 blockade with ipilimumab, patients with chemo-refractory metastatic non-small-cell lung cancer received focal radiation. The rearrangement links TRBV7-2 to TRBJ1-2; TRBD1 matches at 9 bases. The sample here was peripheral blood, taken from a patient treated with radiotherapy plus ipilimumab. The TCR was taken from a human donor with non-small cell lung cancer who had a partial response to radiotherapy plus ipilimumab. In nucleotides, the CDR3 is TGTGCCAGCAGCTCACCGCCGGGACAGGGCTTCTATGGCTACACCTTC. Translated: CASSSPPGQGFYGYTF.